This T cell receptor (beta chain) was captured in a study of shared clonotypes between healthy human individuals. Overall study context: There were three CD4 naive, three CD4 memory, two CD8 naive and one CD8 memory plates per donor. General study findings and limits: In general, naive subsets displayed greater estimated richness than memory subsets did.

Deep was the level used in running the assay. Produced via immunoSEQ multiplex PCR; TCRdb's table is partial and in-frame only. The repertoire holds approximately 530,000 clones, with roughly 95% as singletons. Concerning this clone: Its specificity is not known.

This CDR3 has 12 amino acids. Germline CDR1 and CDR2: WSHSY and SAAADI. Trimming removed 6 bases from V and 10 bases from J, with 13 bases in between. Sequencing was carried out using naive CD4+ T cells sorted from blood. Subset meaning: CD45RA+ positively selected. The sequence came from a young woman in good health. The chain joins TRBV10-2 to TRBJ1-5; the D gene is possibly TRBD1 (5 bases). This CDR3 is CASRGQNSPQHF. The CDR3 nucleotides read TGCGCCAGCAGGGGGCAAAACTCACCCCAGCATTTT.